Sequencing of this TCR beta chain was carried out in a study of control samples from healthy donors and cancer patients. Assay: immunoSEQ multiplex PCR; the TCRdb copy retains only in-frame clones and omits some. The data show tens of thousands of clones, approximately 82% seen once. The V end lost 3 bases, the J end lost 0 bases, and 12 bases lay between the germline ends. This CDR3 region has 14 residues. Per the germline V gene, CDR1 is GTSNPN and CDR2 is SVGIG (reference sequence). The receptor was isolated from a man aged 55 to 70 in good health. The V gene is TRBV30, the J gene TRBJ2-7; D is perhaps TRBD1 (5 bases). The sample taken for sequencing was blood. Written as DNA, the CDR3 is TGTGCCTGGAGGGTGGGGCTCAGCTCCTACGAGCAGTACTTC. Translated, it gives CAWRVGLSSYEQYF.